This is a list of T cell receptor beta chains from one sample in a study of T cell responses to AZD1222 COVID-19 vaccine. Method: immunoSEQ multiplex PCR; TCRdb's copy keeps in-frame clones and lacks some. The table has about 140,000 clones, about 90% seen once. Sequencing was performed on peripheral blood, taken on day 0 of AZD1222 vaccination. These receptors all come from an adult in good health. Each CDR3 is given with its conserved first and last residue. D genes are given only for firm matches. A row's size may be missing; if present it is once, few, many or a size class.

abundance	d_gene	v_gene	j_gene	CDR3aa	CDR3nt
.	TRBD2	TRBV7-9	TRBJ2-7	CASSYLAGGPYEQYF	TGTGCCAGCAGCTACCTAGCGGGAGGGCCGTACGAGCAGTACTTC
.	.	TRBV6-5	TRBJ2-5	CASSQYNGETQYF	TGTGCCAGCAGTCAATATAATGGGGAGACCCAGTACTTC
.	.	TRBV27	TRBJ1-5	CASSLEPGNQPQHF	TGTGCCAGCAGTTTAGAGCCGGGGAATCAGCCCCAGCATTTT
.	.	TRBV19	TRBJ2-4	CASSIDRILAGRPQPANIQYF	TGTGCCAGTAGTATAGATCGGATTTTGGCAGGACGACCCCAGCCAGCAAACATTCAGTACTTC
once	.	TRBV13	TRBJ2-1	CASSSADSPTNNEQFF	TGTGCCAGCAGCTCGGCCGACAGCCCTACTAACAATGAGCAGTTCTTC
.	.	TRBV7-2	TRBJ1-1	CASSFRAIAEAFF	TGTGCCAGCAGCTTTAGGGCGATCGCTGAAGCTTTCTTT
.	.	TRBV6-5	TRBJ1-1	CASSPRTANTEAFF	TGTGCCAGCAGTCCCCGGACAGCGAACACTGAAGCTTTCTTT
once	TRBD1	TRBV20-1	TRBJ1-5	CSASDRGVLQPQHF	TGCAGTGCTAGTGACAGGGGGGTTTTGCAGCCCCAGCATTTT
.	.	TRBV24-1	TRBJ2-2	CATSDPRTNTGELFF	TGTGCCACCAGTGATCCCAGGACGAACACCGGGGAGCTGTTTTTT
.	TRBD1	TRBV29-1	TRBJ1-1	CSVRQGNTEAFF	TGCAGCGTCCGACAGGGTAACACTGAAGCTTTCTTT
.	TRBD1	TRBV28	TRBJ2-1	CATYVLWGRGINEQFF	TGTGCCACCTACGTCTTATGGGGCAGGGGGATCAATGAGCAGTTCTTC
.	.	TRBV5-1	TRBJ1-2	CASSLGDGIGGYTF	TGCGCCAGCAGCTTGGGGGACGGAATCGGTGGCTACACCTTC
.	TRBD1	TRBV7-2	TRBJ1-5	CASSYQGAGQPQHF	TGTGCCAGCAGCTATCAGGGGGCAGGTCAGCCCCAGCATTTT
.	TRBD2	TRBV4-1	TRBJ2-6	CASSQEAGGITGANVLTF	TGCGCCAGCAGCCAAGAGGCGGGGGGGATCACTGGGGCCAACGTCCTGACTTTC
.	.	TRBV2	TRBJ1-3	CASSEARGNTIYF	TGTGCCAGCAGTGAAGCCCGGGGAAACACCATATATTTT
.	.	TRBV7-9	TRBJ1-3	CASSLSQAISGNTIYF	TGTGCCAGCAGCTTAAGCCAGGCAATCTCTGGAAACACCATATATTTT
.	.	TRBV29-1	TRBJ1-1	CSVLYGSTEAFF	TGCAGCGTCCTTTACGGGAGCACTGAAGCTTTCTTT
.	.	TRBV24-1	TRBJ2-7	CATSEQDSYEQYF	TGTGCCACCAGTGAACAGGACAGCTACGAGCAGTACTTC
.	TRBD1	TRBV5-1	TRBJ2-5	CASSPSGTGGQETQYF	TGCGCCAGCAGCCCGTCCGGGACAGGGGGCCAAGAGACCCAGTACTTC
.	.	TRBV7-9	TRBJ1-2	CASSPRSGLGYGYTF	TGTGCCAGCAGCCCCAGAAGTGGATTGGGCTATGGCTACACCTTC
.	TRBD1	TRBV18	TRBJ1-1	CASSPINIARSRGPTEAFF	TGTGCCAGCTCACCAATTAACATAGCAAGGTCTAGGGGGCCTACTGAAGCTTTCTTT
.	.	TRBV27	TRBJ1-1	CASSLWTGTEAFF	TGTGCCAGCAGTTTATGGACGGGAACTGAAGCTTTCTTT
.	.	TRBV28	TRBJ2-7	CATTDGGAIAHEQYF	TGTGCCACCACCGATGGGGGGGCTATAGCCCACGAGCAGTACTTC
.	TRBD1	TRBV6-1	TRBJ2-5	CASSEAGGQGSETQYF	TGTGCCAGCAGTGAAGCGGGAGGACAGGGCTCAGAGACCCAGTACTTC
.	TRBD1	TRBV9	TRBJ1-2	CASSVGTDLGYTF	TGTGCCAGCAGCGTCGGGACAGATCTTGGCTACACCTTC
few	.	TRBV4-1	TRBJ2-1	CASSQPTGSPYNEQFF	TGCGCCAGCAGCCAACCCACCGGGTCCCCCTACAATGAGCAGTTCTTC
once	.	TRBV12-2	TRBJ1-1	CASRLAPSTEAFF	TGTGCAAGTCGCTTAGCGCCGTCCACTGAAGCTTTCTTT
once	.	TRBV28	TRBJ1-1	CASTRPTGPGLF	TGTGCCAGCACGCGCCCGACGGGACCGGGCCTCTTT
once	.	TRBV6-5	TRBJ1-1	CASGPRGWTEAFF	TGTGCCAGCGGTCCCCGGGGGTGGACTGAAGCTTTCTTT
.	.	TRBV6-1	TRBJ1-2	CASSEGLRTANYGYTF	TGTGCCAGCAGTGAAGGGCTCAGGACAGCTAACTATGGCTACACCTTC
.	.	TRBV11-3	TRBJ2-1	CASSLYSGGSSYNEQFF	TGTGCCAGCAGCTTATATTCAGGAGGAAGCTCCTACAATGAGCAGTTCTTC
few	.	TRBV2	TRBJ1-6	CASRARGVDSPLHF	TGTGCCAGCAGAGCGAGGGGGGTGGATTCACCCCTCCACTTT
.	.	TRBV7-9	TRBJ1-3	CASSSGPGNTIYF	TGTGCCAGCAGCTCGGGCCCAGGAAACACCATATATTTT
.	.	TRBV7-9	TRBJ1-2	CASGGGDGYTF	TGTGCCAGCGGAGGGGGAGATGGCTACACCTTC
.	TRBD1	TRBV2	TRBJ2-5	CASTGTSFGTEETQYF	TGTGCCAGCACCGGAACCAGCTTCGGGACAGAAGAGACCCAGTACTTC